The clone carrying this T cell receptor beta chain shows up as medium-sized by frequency. The CDR3 has 16 amino acids. Germline V gives CDR1 MNHEY, CDR2 SVGAGI. The sample originates from a study of T cell clusters in autoimmune cytopenias. TRB was amplified from about 260 ng of peripheral blood genomic DNA per sample. Multiplex touch-down PCR amplified TRB using TRB-A and TRB-B pools in one tube. No DNA is given; TCRdb re-called the multiplex PCR reads and lists each CDR3 protein once. Seen in this sample are 8,000 to 8,500 distinct CDR3 sequences; the ten most common clones hold 5.4%. V and J are TRBV6-5 and TRBJ2-2; TCRdb calls TRBD2, which cannot be checked without DNA. The sequence derives from a human donor with an autoimmune cytopenia or autoimmune hepatitis (not recorded which). The source material was peripheral blood. CDR3 in amino acids: CASSRTSGGPGGELFF.